This T cell receptor beta chain was identified in a study of memory CD4+ T cells and cytomegalovirus serostatus. Study-wide context: This sample comes from healthy Belgian adults, 8 to 10 CMV seropositive, about 25 seronegative. Study results and caveats: The CMV-associated TCR signature appears largely within the CD4+ memory repertoire. Median bootstrapped AUC for CMV status was just under 0.97 originally, about 0.9 US-trained.

The sort gate was single viable CD3+CD4+CD8-CD45RO+ cells for memory CD4+ T cells. After thawing, CD4+ T cells were positively selected. Generated by immunoSEQ multiplex PCR, the TCRdb table keeps only in-frame clones and is missing some. The table includes tens of thousands of clones, approximately 78% detected once. About this clone: Its antigen remains unidentified.

Germline V gives CDR1 MGHRA, CDR2 YSYEKL. Trimming stripped 2 bases from V and 1 base from J, with 11 bases between. The length of the CDR3 is 15 residues. This chain connects TRBV4-1 to TRBJ1-1; D not resolved. Sequenced: memory CD4+ T cells from blood. The clonotype comes from an adult in good health and CMV-seronegative. The CDR3 sequence is CASSQIPGPNTEAFF. CDR3 DNA: TGCGCCAGCAGCCAAATCCCTGGCCCGAACACTGAAGCTTTCTTT.